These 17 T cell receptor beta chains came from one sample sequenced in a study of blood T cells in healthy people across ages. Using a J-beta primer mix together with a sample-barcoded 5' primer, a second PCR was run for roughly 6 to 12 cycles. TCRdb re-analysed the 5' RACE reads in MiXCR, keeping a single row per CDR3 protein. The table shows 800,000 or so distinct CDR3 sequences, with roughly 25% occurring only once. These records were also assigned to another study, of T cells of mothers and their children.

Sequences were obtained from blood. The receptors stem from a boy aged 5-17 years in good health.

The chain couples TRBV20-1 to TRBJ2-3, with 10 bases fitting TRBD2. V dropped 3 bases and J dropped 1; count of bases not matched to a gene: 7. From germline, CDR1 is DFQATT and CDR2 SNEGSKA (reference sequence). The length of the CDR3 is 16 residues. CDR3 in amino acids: CSASAPLAGGTDTQYF. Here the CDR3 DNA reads TGCAGTGCTAGTGCTCCGCTAGCGGGGGGCACAGATACGCAGTATTTT.

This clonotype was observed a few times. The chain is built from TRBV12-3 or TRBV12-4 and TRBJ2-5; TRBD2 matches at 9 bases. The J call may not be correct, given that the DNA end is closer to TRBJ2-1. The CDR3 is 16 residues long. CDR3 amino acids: CASTPRAGGTYNEQFF. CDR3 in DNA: TGTGCCAGCACCCCCCGGGCGGGAGGGACCTACAATGAGCAGTTCTTC.

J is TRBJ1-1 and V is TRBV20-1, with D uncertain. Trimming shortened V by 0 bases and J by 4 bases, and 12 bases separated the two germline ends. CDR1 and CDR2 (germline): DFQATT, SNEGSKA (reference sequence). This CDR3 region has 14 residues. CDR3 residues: CSARDWAVGTEAFF. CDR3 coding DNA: TGCAGTGCTAGAGATTGGGCGGTGGGCACTGAAGCTTTCTTT.

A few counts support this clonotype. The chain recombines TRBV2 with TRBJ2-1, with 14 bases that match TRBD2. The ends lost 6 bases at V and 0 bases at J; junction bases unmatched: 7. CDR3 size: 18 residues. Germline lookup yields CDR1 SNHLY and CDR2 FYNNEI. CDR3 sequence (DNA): TGTGCCAGCAGGGGACTAGCGGGGGTCTCTTACTCCTACAATGAGCAGTTCTTC. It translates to CASRGLAGVSYSYNEQFF. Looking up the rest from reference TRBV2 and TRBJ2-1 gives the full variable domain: EPEVTQTPSHQVTQMGQEVILRCVPISNHLYFYWYRQILGQKVEFLVSFYNNEISEKSEIFDDQFSVERPDGSNFTLKIRSTKLEDSAMYFCASRGLAGVSYSYNEQFFGPGTRLTVL.

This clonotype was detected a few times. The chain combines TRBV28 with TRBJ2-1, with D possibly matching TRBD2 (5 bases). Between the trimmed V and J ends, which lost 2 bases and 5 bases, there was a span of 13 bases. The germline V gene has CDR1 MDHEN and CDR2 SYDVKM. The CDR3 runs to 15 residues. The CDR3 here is CASSLASRLHNEQFF. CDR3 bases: TGTGCCAGCAGTTTAGCCTCTCGACTACACAATGAGCAGTTCTTC.

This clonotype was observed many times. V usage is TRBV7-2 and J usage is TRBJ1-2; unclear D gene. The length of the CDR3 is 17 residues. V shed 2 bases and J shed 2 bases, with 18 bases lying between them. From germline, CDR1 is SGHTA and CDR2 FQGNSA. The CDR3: CASSLKVGGTINYGYTF. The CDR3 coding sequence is TGTGCCAGCAGCTTAAAAGTAGGCGGAACCATCAACTATGGCTACACCTTC.

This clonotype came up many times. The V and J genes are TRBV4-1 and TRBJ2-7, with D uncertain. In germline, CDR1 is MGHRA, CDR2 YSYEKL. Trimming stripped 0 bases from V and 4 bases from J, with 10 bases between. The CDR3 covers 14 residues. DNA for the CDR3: TGCGCCAGCAGCCAAGAGGGTTACCCTTACGAGCAGTACTTC. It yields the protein CASSQEGYPYEQYF.

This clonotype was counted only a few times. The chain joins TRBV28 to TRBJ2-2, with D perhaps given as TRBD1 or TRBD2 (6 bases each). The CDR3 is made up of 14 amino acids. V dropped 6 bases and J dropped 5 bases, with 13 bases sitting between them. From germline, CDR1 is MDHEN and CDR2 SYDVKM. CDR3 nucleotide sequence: TGTGCCAGCAGAGGGGGGAAGGTTACCGGGGAGCTGTTTTTT. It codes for CASRGGKVTGELFF. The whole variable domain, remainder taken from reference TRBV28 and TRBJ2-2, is DVKVTQSSRYLVKRTGEKVFLECVQDMDHENMFWYRQDPGLGLRLIYFSYDVKMKEKGDIPEGYSVSREKKERFSLILESASTNQTSMYLCASRGGKVTGELFFGEGSRLTVL.

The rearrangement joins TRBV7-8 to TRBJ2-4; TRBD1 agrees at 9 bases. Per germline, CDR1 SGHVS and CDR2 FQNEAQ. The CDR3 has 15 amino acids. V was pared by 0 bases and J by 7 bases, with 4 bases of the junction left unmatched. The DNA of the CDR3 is TGTGCCAGCAGCTTAGCCGGGACAGGGACTAACATTCAGTACTTC. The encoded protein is CASSLAGTGTNIQYF.

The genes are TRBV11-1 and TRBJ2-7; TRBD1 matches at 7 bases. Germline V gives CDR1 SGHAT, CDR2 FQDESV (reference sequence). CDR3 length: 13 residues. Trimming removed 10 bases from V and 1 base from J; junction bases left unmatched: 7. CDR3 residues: CAIGTDSSYEQYF. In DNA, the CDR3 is TGTGCCATTGGGACAGATTCTTCCTACGAGCAGTACTTC.

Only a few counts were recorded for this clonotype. In nucleotides, the CDR3 is TGCAGCGTTGAAGGCGGGTACGAGCAGTACTTC. This encodes CSVEGGYEQYF. The rearrangement uses TRBV29-1 and TRBJ2-7, with D perhaps matching TRBD2 (5 bases). The germline CDR1 and CDR2 sequences are SQVTM and ANQGSEA. The CDR3 spans 11 residues. The ends were cut back, 1 base at V and 4 bases at J, with 5 bases in the middle.

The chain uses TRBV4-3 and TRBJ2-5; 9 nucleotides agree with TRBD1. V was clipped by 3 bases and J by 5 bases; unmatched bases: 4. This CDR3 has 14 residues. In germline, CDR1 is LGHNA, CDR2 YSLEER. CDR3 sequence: CASSQDRGMETQYF. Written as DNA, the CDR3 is TGCGCCAGCAGCCAGGACAGGGGAATGGAGACCCAGTACTTC.

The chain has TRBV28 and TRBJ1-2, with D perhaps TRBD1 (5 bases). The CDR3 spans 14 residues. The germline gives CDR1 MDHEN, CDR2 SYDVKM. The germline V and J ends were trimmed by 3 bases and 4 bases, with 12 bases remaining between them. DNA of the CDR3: TGTGCCAGCAGTTTGGGGGAGACAGTCTATGGCTACACCTTC. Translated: CASSLGETVYGYTF.

CDR3 bases: TGCGCCAGCACCCCCGGGACAGGGGGGGAAAAACTGTTTTTT. Protein sequence: CASTPGTGGEKLFF. The J gene is TRBJ1-4, the V gene TRBV5-1; 11 bases align to TRBD1. This CDR3 has 14 residues. V lost 6 bases and J lost 8; bases outside the gene matches: 6. CDR1 and CDR2 (germline): SGHRS, YFSETQ.

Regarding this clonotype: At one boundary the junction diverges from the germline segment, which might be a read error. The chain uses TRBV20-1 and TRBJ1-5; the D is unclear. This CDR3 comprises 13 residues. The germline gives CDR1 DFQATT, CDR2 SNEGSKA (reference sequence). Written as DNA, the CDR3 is TGTAGTGCTAGAGAGGCAGGCCATCAGCCCCAGCATTTT. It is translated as CSAREAGHQPQHF.

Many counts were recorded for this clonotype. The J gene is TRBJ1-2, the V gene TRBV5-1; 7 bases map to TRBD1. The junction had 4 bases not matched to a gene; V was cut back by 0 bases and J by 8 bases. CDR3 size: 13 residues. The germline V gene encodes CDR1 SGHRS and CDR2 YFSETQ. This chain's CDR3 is CASSLAEGAGYTF. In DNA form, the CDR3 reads TGCGCCAGCAGCTTGGCTGAGGGGGCCGGCTACACCTTC.

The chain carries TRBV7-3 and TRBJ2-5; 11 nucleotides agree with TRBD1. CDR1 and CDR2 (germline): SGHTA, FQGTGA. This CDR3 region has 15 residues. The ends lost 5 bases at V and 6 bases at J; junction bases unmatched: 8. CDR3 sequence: CASSQGTGGEKTQYF. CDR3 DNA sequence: TGTGCCAGCAGCCAGGGGACAGGGGGGGAGAAGACCCAGTACTTC. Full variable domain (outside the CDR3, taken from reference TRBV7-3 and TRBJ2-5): GAGVSQTPSNKVTEKGKYVELRCDPISGHTALYWYRQSLGQGPEFLIYFQGTGAADDSGLPNDRFFAVRPEGSVSTLKIQRTERGDSAVYLCASSQGTGGEKTQYFGPGTRLLVL.